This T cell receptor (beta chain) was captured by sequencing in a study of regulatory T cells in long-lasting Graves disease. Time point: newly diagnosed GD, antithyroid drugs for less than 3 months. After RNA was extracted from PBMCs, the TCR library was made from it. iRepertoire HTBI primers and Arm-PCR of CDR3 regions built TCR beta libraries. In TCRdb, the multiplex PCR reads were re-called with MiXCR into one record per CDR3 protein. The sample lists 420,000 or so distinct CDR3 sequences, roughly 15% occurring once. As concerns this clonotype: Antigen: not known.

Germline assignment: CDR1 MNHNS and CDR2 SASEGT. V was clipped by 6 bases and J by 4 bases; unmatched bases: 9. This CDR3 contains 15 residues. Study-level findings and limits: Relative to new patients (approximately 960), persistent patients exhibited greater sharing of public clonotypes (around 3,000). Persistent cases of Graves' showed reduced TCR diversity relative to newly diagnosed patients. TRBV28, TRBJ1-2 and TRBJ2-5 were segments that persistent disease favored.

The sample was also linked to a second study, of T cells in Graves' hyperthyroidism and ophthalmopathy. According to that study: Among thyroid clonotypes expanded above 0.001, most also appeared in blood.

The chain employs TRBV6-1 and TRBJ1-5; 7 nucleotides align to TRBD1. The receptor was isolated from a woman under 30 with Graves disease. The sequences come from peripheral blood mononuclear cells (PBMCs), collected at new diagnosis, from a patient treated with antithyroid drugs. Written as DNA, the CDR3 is TGTGCCAGCAGCTTGGACAGGAGGACTAATCAGCCCCAGCATTTT. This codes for CASSLDRRTNQPQHF.